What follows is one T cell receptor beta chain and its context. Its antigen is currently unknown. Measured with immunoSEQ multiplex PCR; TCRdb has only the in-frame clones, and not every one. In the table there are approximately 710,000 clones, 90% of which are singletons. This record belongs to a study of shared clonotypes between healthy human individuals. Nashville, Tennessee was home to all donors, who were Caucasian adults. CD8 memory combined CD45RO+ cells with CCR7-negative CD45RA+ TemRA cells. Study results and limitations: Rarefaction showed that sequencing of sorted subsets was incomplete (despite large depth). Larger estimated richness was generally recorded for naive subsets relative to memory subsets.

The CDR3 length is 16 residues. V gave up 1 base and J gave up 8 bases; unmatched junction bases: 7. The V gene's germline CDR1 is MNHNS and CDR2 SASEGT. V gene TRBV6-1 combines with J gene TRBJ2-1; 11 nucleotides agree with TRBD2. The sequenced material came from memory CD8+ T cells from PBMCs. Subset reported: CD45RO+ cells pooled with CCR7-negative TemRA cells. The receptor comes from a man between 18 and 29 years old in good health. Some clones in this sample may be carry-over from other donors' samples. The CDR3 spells CASSEGLAGGPHEQFF. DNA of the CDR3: TGTGCCAGCAGTGAAGGTTTAGCGGGAGGGCCACATGAGCAGTTCTTC.